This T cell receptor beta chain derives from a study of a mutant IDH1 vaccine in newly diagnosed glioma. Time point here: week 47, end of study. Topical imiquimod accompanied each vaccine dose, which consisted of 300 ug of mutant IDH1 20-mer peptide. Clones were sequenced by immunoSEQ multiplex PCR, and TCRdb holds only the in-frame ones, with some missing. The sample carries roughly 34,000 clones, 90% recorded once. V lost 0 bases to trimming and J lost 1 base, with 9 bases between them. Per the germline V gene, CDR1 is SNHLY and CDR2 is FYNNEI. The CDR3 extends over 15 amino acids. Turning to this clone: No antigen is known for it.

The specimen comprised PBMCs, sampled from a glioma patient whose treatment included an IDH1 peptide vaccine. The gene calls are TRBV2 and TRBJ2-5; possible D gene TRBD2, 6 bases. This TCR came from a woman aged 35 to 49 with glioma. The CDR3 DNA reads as TGTGCCAGCAGTGAAGCTGAGACTAGCCAAGAGACCCAGTACTTC. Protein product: CASSEAETSQETQYF.